A selection of T cell receptor beta chains follows, all from one sample in a study of T cell changes during pregnancy in multiple sclerosis. The method was immunoSEQ multiplex PCR; TCRdb's version includes in-frame clones alone and lacks a portion of them. The sample consists of around 80,000 clones, roughly nine tenths of them appearing once. The source was peripheral blood, collected before pregnancy. Source of these receptors: a female donor with multiple sclerosis, enrolled in a pregnancy study. Both conserved end residues are part of each CDR3. Each record gives: CDR3 DNA, CDR3 protein, clone size, V gene, J gene, D gene. The D gene is left open where the match is weak. Where a row states a size, it is once, few, many or the class of an expanded clone; other rows omit it.

CDR3 DNA: TGCAGCGTCGGGATACTAGCGGGTACCTACGAGCAGTACTTC
CDR3 protein: CSVGILAGTYEQYF
clone size: -
V gene: TRBV29-1
J gene: TRBJ2-7
D gene: TRBD2

CDR3 DNA: TGTGCCAGCAGATATAACAGGGATCAGCCCCAGCATTTT
CDR3 protein: CASRYNRDQPQHF
clone size: -
V gene: TRBV6-1
J gene: TRBJ1-5
D gene: -

CDR3 DNA: TGTGCCAGCAGTGAGGCGTGGATTTTCGGGGGATTTAGCAATCAGCCCCAGCATTTT
CDR3 protein: CASSEAWIFGGFSNQPQHF
clone size: -
V gene: TRBV2
J gene: TRBJ1-5
D gene: -

CDR3 DNA: TGTGCCAGTAGTGGTCCCGGGACTAGCGGGACCGGGGAGCTGTTTTTT
CDR3 protein: CASSGPGTSGTGELFF
clone size: -
V gene: TRBV19
J gene: TRBJ2-2
D gene: TRBD2

CDR3 DNA: TGTGCCATCAGTGATAAGGGGGCTGGAGAGACCCAGTACTTC
CDR3 protein: CAISDKGAGETQYF
clone size: -
V gene: TRBV10-3
J gene: TRBJ2-5
D gene: TRBD1

CDR3 DNA: TGTGCCAGCCTGCCCGAGGTGTTGAACACTGAAGCTTTCTTT
CDR3 protein: CASLPEVLNTEAFF
clone size: -
V gene: TRBV18
J gene: TRBJ1-1
D gene: -

CDR3 DNA: TGTGCCACCAGCAGAGATCGGACTAGCGGGGGGGCCGGGGAGAATGAGCAGTTCTTC
CDR3 protein: CATSRDRTSGGAGENEQFF
clone size: -
V gene: TRBV15
J gene: TRBJ2-1
D gene: TRBD2

CDR3 DNA: TGTGCCAGCAGCGTAGGAGGCGGGACCCCTACTAATGAAAAACTGTTTTTT
CDR3 protein: CASSVGGGTPTNEKLFF
clone size: -
V gene: TRBV9
J gene: TRBJ1-4
D gene: -

CDR3 DNA: TGTGCCAGCAGCTTAGCGTTCTCAGATACGCAGTATTTT
CDR3 protein: CASSLAFSDTQYF
clone size: -
V gene: TRBV7-6
J gene: TRBJ2-3
D gene: -

CDR3 DNA: TGTGCCACCATACCCTACGAGGGGGTGGGCACTGAAGCTTTCTTT
CDR3 protein: CATIPYEGVGTEAFF
clone size: -
V gene: TRBV2
J gene: TRBJ1-1
D gene: -

CDR3 DNA: TGTGCCAGTAATGCAGGCTATGGCTACACCTTC
CDR3 protein: CASNAGYGYTF
clone size: once
V gene: TRBV19
J gene: TRBJ1-2
D gene: -

CDR3 DNA: TGTGCCTGGAGTGTATGGGGGACAGGGGACACTGAAGCTTTCTTT
CDR3 protein: CAWSVWGTGDTEAFF
clone size: -
V gene: TRBV30
J gene: TRBJ1-1
D gene: TRBD1

CDR3 DNA: TGTGCCAGCAGCCAAGGGCGGGGGGTCACAGATACGCAGTATTTT
CDR3 protein: CASSQGRGVTDTQYF
clone size: few
V gene: TRBV4-2
J gene: TRBJ2-3
D gene: TRBD2

CDR3 DNA: TGTGCCAGCTCACCAGAATTGGGGACAGAGTACGAGCAGTACTTC
CDR3 protein: CASSPELGTEYEQYF
clone size: -
V gene: TRBV18
J gene: TRBJ2-7
D gene: TRBD1

CDR3 DNA: TGTGCCAGCAGAGGGGGAACAGGGATTTACAATGAGCAGTTCTTC
CDR3 protein: CASRGGTGIYNEQFF
clone size: -
V gene: TRBV2
J gene: TRBJ2-1
D gene: -

CDR3 DNA: TGCGCCAGCAGCTTCTCGGGTTTCGATGGCTACACCTTC
CDR3 protein: CASSFSGFDGYTF
clone size: -
V gene: TRBV5-1
J gene: TRBJ1-2
D gene: -